Below are 19 T cell receptor beta chains sequenced from a single sample in a study of T-cell memory formation after mild COVID-19. TCRdb processed the 5' RACE reads anew with MiXCR; each CDR3 protein has one entry. The data contain about 200,000 distinct CDR3 sequences, 16% of them singletons. Sequencing used PBMCs or a T cell subset sorted from them (not recorded which). The receptors shown here come from an adult woman who had mild COVID-19 (a few samples of this study predate the infection). Cell type and time point are not known.

The chain joins TRBV5-8 to TRBJ2-4; a weak D match, TRBD1 (5 bases). Deletions cut 3 bases from V and 0 bases from J, with 13 bases between. Germline V gives CDR1 SGHTS, CDR2 YDEGEE. The CDR3 spans 16 residues. DNA of the CDR3: TGTGCCAGCAGCTCGCCCCGGACACAAGCCAAAAACATTCAGTACTTC. It specifies CASSSPRTQAKNIQYF.

V is TRBV12-3 or TRBV12-4 and J is TRBJ1-1; 8 nucleotides agree with TRBD1. The CDR3 totals 16 residues. V was pared by 8 bases and J by 0 bases, with 11 bases of the junction left unmatched. DNA for the CDR3: TGTGCCAGCTCCCGAGACAGGGGAAGGTTGAACACTGAAGCTTTCTTT. Translated, it gives CASSRDRGRLNTEAFF.

This clonotype occurred a few times. The chain couples TRBV20-1 to TRBJ2-5; no clear D. Trimming took 4 bases from V and 2 from J, leaving 8 bases between them. Germline CDR1 and CDR2: DFQATT and SNEGSKA (reference sequence). CDR3 length: 12 amino acids. The CDR3 DNA sequence: TGCAGTGCTATTTTTATACAAGAGACCCAGTACTTC. It codes for CSAIFIQETQYF.

This clonotype was picked up a small number of times. The CDR3 region is CASSYFGGSGEQYF. Written as DNA, the CDR3 is TGTGCCAGCAGTTACTTCGGTGGATCGGGGGAGCAGTACTTC. The V gene is TRBV6-2 or TRBV6-3, the J gene TRBJ2-7, with D maybe TRBD2 (5 bases). The length of the CDR3 is 14 residues. Germline CDR1 MNHEY, CDR2 SVGEGT. V was pared by 1 base and J by 7 bases, with 14 bases between.

This clonotype was detected many times. The J gene is TRBJ2-1, the V gene TRBV4-2, with D hard to call. The V gene lost 3 bases and the J gene lost 0 bases, with 15 bases spanning the gap. CDR3 length: 17 amino acids. Germline V gene sequence: CDR1 LGHNA, CDR2 YNFKEQ. CDR3 DNA sequence: TGTGCCAGCAGCCAGCCGATCTTTCAGAGCTCCTACAATGAGCAGTTCTTC. Amino acids: CASSQPIFQSSYNEQFF.

This clonotype was counted ten times or more. The chain combines TRBV7-3 with TRBJ2-3; D is uncertain. The germline V gene has CDR1 SGHTA and CDR2 FQGTGA. Trimming removed 1 base from V and 5 bases from J, with 13 bases in between. This CDR3 has 15 amino acids. Here the CDR3 DNA reads TGTGCCAGCAGCTTAAACCAACTGGAAGTAGATACGCAGTATTTT. Its protein is CASSLNQLEVDTQYF.

The gene calls are TRBV29-1 and TRBJ2-5; 8 bases are shared with TRBD2. Germline CDR1 reads SQVTM; CDR2 reads ANQGSEA. Germline trimming cut 2 bases from V and 4 bases from J; bases unmatched to any gene: 3. The CDR3 is 13 residues long. The CDR3 reads CSVETAGGETQYF. The CDR3 DNA sequence: TGCAGCGTTGAAACGGCGGGAGGAGAGACCCAGTACTTC.

A few counts support this clonotype. The rearrangement joins TRBV12-3 or TRBV12-4 to TRBJ2-3, with 7 nucleotides matching TRBD2. The CDR3 sequence is 14 residues long. Losses at the gene ends were 4 bases for V and 4 bases for J; bases not matched to a gene: 5. DNA of the CDR3: TGTGCCAGCAGTTCTACTAGCGAGTCAGATACGCAGTATTTT. It codes for CASSSTSESDTQYF.

This clonotype was seen a single time. CDR3 sequence: CASSKRVRGSETQYF. Written as DNA, the CDR3 is TGTGCCAGCAGCAAAAGGGTCCGAGGGTCAGAGACCCAGTACTTC. This chain links TRBV21-1 with TRBJ2-5; the D call in the table, TRBD2, was not verified against the DNA. TRBV21-1 is a recognized pseudogene. The CDR3 runs 15 residues.

This clonotype has ten or more counts. In nucleotides, the CDR3 is TGCGCCAGCAGCCAAAACTTCCAGGACCTTCGCTCCTACGAGCAGTACTTC. It is translated as CASSQNFQDLRSYEQYF. The rearrangement links TRBV4-1 to TRBJ2-7, with unresolved D. The germline gives CDR1 MGHRA, CDR2 YSYEKL. V lost 2 bases to trimming and J lost 0 bases, with 17 bases between them. CDR3 size: 17 residues.

This chain uses TRBV20-1 with TRBJ2-7; no clear D gene. This CDR3 contains 12 residues. Trimming stripped 0 bases from V and 6 bases from J, with 9 bases between. Germline CDR1 and CDR2: DFQATT and SNEGSKA (reference sequence). In DNA form, the CDR3 reads TGCAGTGCTAGAGACTCTAGGCCCGAGCAGTACTTC. This codes for CSARDSRPEQYF.

This clonotype has just a few counts. The chain links TRBV29-1 to TRBJ2-1; D is unresolved. The germline V gene has CDR1 SQVTM and CDR2 ANQGSEA. The CDR3 runs to 11 residues. V dropped 0 bases and J dropped 11 bases, with 8 bases sitting between them. The CDR3 loop is CSVEDHPQQFF. The CDR3 DNA is TGCAGCGTTGAAGATCACCCCCAGCAGTTCTTC.

As DNA, the CDR3 is TGTGCCAGCAGCCAAGTCGGACAGGGAACCGAAAAACTGTTTTTT. As protein: CASSQVGQGTEKLFF. The rearrangement uses TRBV4-2 and TRBJ1-4; the match to TRBD1 covers 8 bases. Germline V gene data show CDR1 as LGHNA and CDR2 as YNFKEQ. This CDR3 comprises 15 residues. Trimming cost V 1 base and J 8 bases; bases outside gene matches: 6.

This clonotype was observed a few times. The gene calls are TRBV6-2 or TRBV6-3 and TRBJ2-1, with 9 nucleotides matching TRBD2. This CDR3 contains 19 residues. The germline V gene has CDR1 MNHEY and CDR2 SVGEGT. V lost 2 bases and J lost 0; bases outside the gene matches: 11. CDR3 nucleotide sequence: TGTGCCAGCAGTTACGACCTCCTAGCGGGGCCGCTCTCCTACAATGAGCAGTTCTTC. Amino acids: CASSYDLLAGPLSYNEQFF.

This clonotype occurred a few times. The chain recombines TRBV20-1 with TRBJ2-1, with 11 bases matching TRBD2. The ends lost 5 bases at V and 0 bases at J; junction bases unmatched: 6. This CDR3 has 16 amino acids. Germline CDR1 DFQATT, CDR2 SNEGSKA (reference sequence). As DNA, the CDR3 is TGCAGTGCTCACATAGCGGGAGGGAGCTCCTACAATGAGCAGTTCTTC. It is translated as CSAHIAGGSSYNEQFF.

This clonotype turned up a few times. The chain joins TRBV20-1 to TRBJ1-1; D unresolved. Germline V gives CDR1 DFQATT, CDR2 SNEGSKA (reference sequence). This CDR3 region has 14 residues. Trimming took 3 bases from V and 2 from J, leaving 13 bases between them. The CDR3 protein is CSASTGIGNTEAFF. The CDR3 coding sequence is TGCAGTGCTAGTACGGGAATCGGAAACACTGAAGCTTTCTTT.

The chain employs TRBV6-6 and TRBJ1-1; 12 positions agree with TRBD1. Germline loops: CDR1 MNHNY, CDR2 SVGAGI (reference sequence). Trimming took 6 bases from V and 0 from J; bases not matched to a gene: 5. The CDR3 runs 16 residues. CDR3 nucleotides: TGTGCCAGCAGGAGGGGACAGGGGGCTATGAACACTGAAGCTTTCTTT. As protein: CASRRGQGAMNTEAFF.

The chain couples TRBV4-2 to TRBJ2-1; TRBD2 matches at 7 bases. The length of the CDR3 is 16 residues. CDR1 is LGHNA and CDR2 is YNFKEQ in the germline V gene. V lost 0 bases and J lost 4; bases outside the gene matches: 6. DNA of the CDR3: TGTGCCAGCAGCCAAGATTCCCAGCGGGGATACAATGAGCAGTTCTTC. It encodes CASSQDSQRGYNEQFF.

In this sample, this clonotype turned up a few times. J is TRBJ1-5 and V is TRBV19; 9 bases map to TRBD1. This CDR3 is built from 16 residues. The ends lost 5 bases at V and 2 bases at J; junction bases unmatched: 7. Germline assignment: CDR1 LNHDA and CDR2 SQIVND (reference sequence). CDR3 protein: CASSPRDRVGNQPQHF. In nucleotides, the CDR3 is TGTGCCAGTAGTCCAAGGGACAGGGTGGGCAATCAGCCCCAGCATTTT.